This T cell receptor (beta chain) was captured by sequencing in a study of T-cell memory formation after mild COVID-19. Study-wide findings and caveats: Clones that got smaller from day 15 to 85 had even CD4/CD8, while clones growing later tipped toward CD4+. Specificity for SARS-CoV-2 was not confirmed among the second-wave clones peaking on day 37. CD8+ contracting clones occupied EMRA, while CD4+ ones occupied mainly CM and EM. Some SARS-CoV-2-responding clones were already detected in memory before infection.

TCRdb passed the 5' RACE reads through MiXCR, listing each CDR3 protein once. The repertoire includes 200,000 to 250,000 distinct CDR3 sequences, 9.4% of them detected once, and 20% to 25% sits in the top ten. Only a few counts were recorded for this clonotype. Its cognate antigen is unknown. Sequences were obtained from PBMCs or a T cell subset sorted from them (not recorded which). This TCR derives from a man younger than 35 who had mild COVID-19 (a few samples of this study predate the infection). Cell type and time point are not known.

The CDR3 sequence is CASSLTGEDEQFF. The CDR3 bases are TGTGCCAGCAGCCTGACAGGGGAGGATGAGCAGTTCTTC. This chain uses TRBV12-3 or TRBV12-4 with TRBJ2-1; 8 positions agree with TRBD1. V lost 6 bases, J lost 8 bases, and 6 bases stayed unmatched. This CDR3 has 13 residues.